Listed below are T cell receptor beta chains from one sample, sequenced in a study of blood T cell repertoires in COVID-19. Profiling relied on immunoSEQ multiplex PCR, and the TCRdb table lists in-frame clones only, not all of them. This table has 190,000 or so clones, 85% to 90% appearing once. The sample was peripheral blood. These receptors were taken from a woman in her seventies with acute or convalescent COVID-19. CDR3s include the opening cysteine and the closing phenylalanine or tryptophan. Each record gives: D gene, J gene, V gene, CDR3 DNA, CDR3 protein. A D gene is named only where the DNA matches it firmly.

>TRBD2|TRBJ2-5|TRBV11-2
TGTGCCAGCAGTCTACGGGGGGTACAAGAGACCCAGTACTTC
CASSLRGVQETQYF
>TRBD1|TRBJ1-5|TRBV27
TGTGCCAGCAGTTCCCGGGACAGGCTTCATTATAGCAATCAGCCCCAGCATTTT
CASSSRDRLHYSNQPQHF
>TRBD2|TRBJ2-1|TRBV5-4
TGTGCCAGCAGCTTGGCCGGAGGCGGGAGGGCCTACAATGAGCAGTTCTTC
CASSLAGGGRAYNEQFF
>TRBD1|TRBJ2-1|TRBV14
TGTGCCAGCAGCCAGGCGACAGGGGGCTACAGCAATGAGCAGTTCTTC
CASSQATGGYSNEQFF
>.|TRBJ2-6|TRBV9
TGTGCCAGCAGCGTACCAGGGCTTGGGTTCTCTGGGGCCAACGTCCTGACTTTC
CASSVPGLGFSGANVLTF
>.|TRBJ1-3|TRBV4-1
TGCGCCAGCAGCCTGGCCCCTGGGACATCCTCTGGAAACACCATATATTTT
CASSLAPGTSSGNTIYF
>TRBD1|TRBJ1-2|TRBV5-4
TGTGCCAGCAGCTTGGACAGGGGAGCCGGCTACACCTTC
CASSLDRGAGYTF
>.|TRBJ1-1|TRBV2
TGTGCCAGCAGTGAAAGGGGTAACATGAACACTGAAGCTTTCTTT
CASSERGNMNTEAFF
>.|TRBJ1-2|TRBV5-1
TGCGCCAGCAGGGCGGACAGCCTGAGTGGCTACACCTTC
CASRADSLSGYTF
>.|TRBJ2-1|TRBV7-8
TGTGCCAGCAGCTTATCCCTTCTCCACGGTGAGCAGTTCTTC
CASSLSLLHGEQFF
>TRBD1|TRBJ1-2|TRBV19
TGTGCCAGTAGTACCGGGACAGGGGGGAACTATGGCTACACCTTC
CASSTGTGGNYGYTF
>TRBD1|TRBJ1-5|TRBV2
TGTGCCAGCAGTGCCGCGACAGGGGGCTGGAGCAATCAGCCCCAGCATTTT
CASSAATGGWSNQPQHF